This is a list of T cell receptor beta chains from one sample in a study of identical twins. Each CDR3 protein is one row after TCRdb ran MiXCR on the 5' RACE reads. The sample lists some 320,000 distinct CDR3 sequences, roughly an eighth occurring once. A further study also used this sample, focusing on yellow fever vaccine responses in identical twins.

Sequencing used CD8+ T cells sorted from blood. These receptors were taken from a woman between 18 and 29 years old in good health. CDR3s include the opening cysteine and the closing phenylalanine or tryptophan. Each record gives: V gene, J gene, CDR3 protein.

TRBV6-4,TRBJ1-1,CASSANRITEAFF
TRBV28,TRBJ2-7,CASSEFSSYEQYF
TRBV9,TRBJ2-3,CASSVEAGLASTDTQYF
TRBV7-9,TRBJ2-7,CASSFRFPYEQYF
TRBV7-6,TRBJ2-3,CASSLGLAYRTDTQYF
TRBV7-9,TRBJ1-1,CASSSTVGTQYTEAFF
TRBV10-1,TRBJ2-3,CASSDGNTQYF
TRBV29-1,TRBJ2-1,CSVEGMSSYNEQFF
TRBV7-2,TRBJ2-5,CASSPLAGESRETQYF
TRBV20-1,TRBJ2-3,CSATSGRAGADTQYF
TRBV5-1,TRBJ2-3,CASSDYTDTQYF
TRBV3-1,TRBJ2-1,CASSRAGGGNEQFF
TRBV5-1,TRBJ1-1,CASSLTGVVTEAFF
TRBV27,TRBJ2-1,CASGSSYNEQFF
TRBV3-1,TRBJ2-3,CASSHNREHADTQYF
TRBV29-1,TRBJ2-3,CSVEDLGASGKDTQYF
TRBV19,TRBJ2-1,CAKEPPSGGPYNEQFF
TRBV24-1,TRBJ2-2,CATSGGTSGPGELFF
TRBV5-6,TRBJ2-5,CASSPHRGWTQYF
TRBV19,TRBJ1-2,CASSTAPGRDYGYTF
TRBV7-6,TRBJ2-2,CASSQDHSTGELFF
TRBV7-9,TRBJ1-3,CASSTTGRSGNTIYF
TRBV19,TRBJ2-7,CASSILGGAGEQYF
TRBV7-9,TRBJ2-1,CASGGPYLYNEQFF
TRBV7-9,TRBJ2-5,CASSSGSLRETQYF
TRBV27,TRBJ2-7,CASSLYLGTVSEQYF
TRBV5-5,TRBJ1-1,CASSSGQGGFEAFF